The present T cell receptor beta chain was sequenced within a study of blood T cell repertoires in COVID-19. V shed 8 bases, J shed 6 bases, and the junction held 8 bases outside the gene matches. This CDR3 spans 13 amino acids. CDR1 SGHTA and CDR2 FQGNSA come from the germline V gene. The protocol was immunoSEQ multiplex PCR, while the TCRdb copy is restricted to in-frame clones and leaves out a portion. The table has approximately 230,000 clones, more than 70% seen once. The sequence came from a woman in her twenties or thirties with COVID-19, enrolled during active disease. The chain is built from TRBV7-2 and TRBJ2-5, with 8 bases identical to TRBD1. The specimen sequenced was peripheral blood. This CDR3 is CASAPDREKTQYF. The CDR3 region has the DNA TGTGCCAGCGCTCCGGACAGGGAGAAGACCCAGTACTTC.